The present entry profiles one TCR beta chain with its context. These data come from a study of PD-L1 blockade in urothelial cancer. Study-level information: From 2014, patients received atezolizumab, given as 1,200 mg intravenously every 3 weeks.

CDR3 length: 15 residues. V gave up 6 bases and J gave up 9 bases; unmatched junction bases: 11. Germline V lookup: CDR1 SGHVS, CDR2 FQNEAQ. Time point meaning: pretreatment peripheral blood. Some clones are missing from TCRdb's copy, which holds only in-frame ones; the method was immunoSEQ multiplex PCR. The table includes 68,000 or so clones, more than 80% detected once. This TCR was recovered from a man between 65 and 80 years old with urothelial cancer. This sample comprised PBMCs, obtained around atezolizumab (anti-PD-L1) treatment. The V and J genes are TRBV7-8 and TRBJ2-1; TRBD2 matches 10 bases. Written as DNA, the CDR3 is TGTGCCAGCAGTTTCGTCAGCGGGAGGGCCCCTGAGCAGTTCTTC. Its translation: CASSFVSGRAPEQFF.